Listed below are T cell receptor beta chains from one sample, sequenced in a study of T-cell memory formation after mild COVID-19. TCRdb re-analysed the 5' RACE reads in MiXCR, keeping a single row per CDR3 protein. Of under 550,000 distinct CDR3 sequences listed, 15% to 20% were seen once; the top ten hold roughly 12%. Sample: PBMCs or a T cell subset sorted from them (not recorded which). The receptors were sampled from an adult woman who had mild COVID-19 (a few samples of this study predate the infection). Cell type and time point are not known. Both conserved end residues are part of each CDR3. The order of the fields is V gene, J gene, clone size, CDR3 protein. Some rows mark clone size as missing; the rest say once, few, many or name a class of expanded clone.

V gene: TRBV6-6
J gene: TRBJ2-7
clone size: few
CDR3 protein: CASSYQGQGGVWDEQYF

V gene: TRBV5-1
J gene: TRBJ1-1
clone size: few
CDR3 protein: CASRIQGTEAFF

V gene: TRBV7-9
J gene: TRBJ2-7
clone size: NA
CDR3 protein: CASSLDREKVSEQYF

V gene: TRBV10-3
J gene: TRBJ1-5
clone size: NA
CDR3 protein: CAISESPQSAQHF

V gene: TRBV7-8
J gene: TRBJ2-4
clone size: few
CDR3 protein: CASSLGSGLAGVPGNIQYF

V gene: TRBV12-3/TRBV12-4
J gene: TRBJ2-3
clone size: NA
CDR3 protein: CASSLRQGGSWTDTQYF

V gene: TRBV6-5
J gene: TRBJ1-2
clone size: NA
CDR3 protein: CASRQGPRSYGYTF

V gene: TRBV2
J gene: TRBJ2-3
clone size: NA
CDR3 protein: CASSAQGLSTDTQYF

V gene: TRBV5-1
J gene: TRBJ2-1
clone size: NA
CDR3 protein: CASSWELAGVGEQFF

V gene: TRBV29-1
J gene: TRBJ2-7
clone size: NA
CDR3 protein: CSVRLAGAYEQYF

V gene: TRBV30
J gene: TRBJ2-5
clone size: NA
CDR3 protein: CAWSDSPGTQYF

V gene: TRBV29-1
J gene: TRBJ2-5
clone size: many
CDR3 protein: CSGLTGRETQYF

V gene: TRBV12-3/TRBV12-4
J gene: TRBJ2-5
clone size: few
CDR3 protein: CASSPEGRLETQYF

V gene: TRBV2
J gene: TRBJ2-7
clone size: NA
CDR3 protein: CASRGGLEDRGYEQYF

V gene: TRBV5-4
J gene: TRBJ1-2
clone size: NA
CDR3 protein: CASSLVAVDGYTF

V gene: TRBV5-1
J gene: TRBJ2-7
clone size: few
CDR3 protein: CASSPSGEMEQYF

V gene: TRBV4-3
J gene: TRBJ2-7
clone size: NA
CDR3 protein: CASSPEGEGYYEQYF

V gene: TRBV5-1
J gene: TRBJ2-1
clone size: NA
CDR3 protein: CASSLDAGGLYNEQFF

V gene: TRBV10-1
J gene: TRBJ1-5
clone size: NA
CDR3 protein: CASRERGNQPQHF

V gene: TRBV7-9
J gene: TRBJ2-7
clone size: NA
CDR3 protein: CASSLAHIRAGAEQYF

V gene: TRBV4-1
J gene: TRBJ2-7
clone size: once
CDR3 protein: CASSQTVAGSSSYEQYF

V gene: TRBV5-1
J gene: TRBJ2-1
clone size: NA
CDR3 protein: CASSLDGSREQFF

V gene: TRBV19
J gene: TRBJ2-7
clone size: NA
CDR3 protein: CASSMGIGESSYEQYF

V gene: TRBV10-3
J gene: TRBJ1-1
clone size: NA
CDR3 protein: CAIRSGTGVTEAFF

V gene: TRBV15
J gene: TRBJ2-6
clone size: few
CDR3 protein: CATSREGASGANVLTF